This T cell receptor (beta chain) was found in a study of monozygotic twins with cystic fibrosis. The CDR3 is 13 amino acids. Germline CDR1 MNHNY, CDR2 SVGAGI (reference sequence). The J segment lost 6 bases and the V segment lost 2 bases, leaving 3 bases of the junction unmatched. The data were produced by immunoSEQ multiplex PCR, yet TCRdb's version contains in-frame clones alone and is incomplete. The table has tens of thousands of clones, approximately 97% seen once. Whole-study results and caveats: Median Simpson clonality of approximately 0.0091 suggested naive T cells predominated.

On this clone itself: What it recognizes is unknown.

This sequence was found in a girl between 10 and 17 years old with cystic fibrosis. Specimen: blood. The chain carries TRBV6-6 and TRBJ2-7; 8 bases are shared with TRBD1. DNA of the CDR3: TGTGCCAGCAGTTACGGGACAGGTTCCGAGCAGTACGTC. Translated: CASSYGTGSEQYV.